The 9 T cell receptor beta chains below all came from one sample that was sequenced in a study of PD-L1 blockade in urothelial cancer. Sequencing used immunoSEQ multiplex PCR; TCRdb keeps in-frame clones, though not all of them. The repertoire consists of approximately 38,000 clones, with around four fifths occurring once and the leading ten covering roughly 16%. The sequencing used PBMCs, collected around atezolizumab (anti-PD-L1) treatment. These receptors were taken from a man in his fifties or sixties with urothelial cancer.

This chain joins TRBV27 and TRBJ1-4; 9 nucleotides match TRBD1. This CDR3 is built from 14 residues. Unmatched junction bases numbered 5, after V lost 4 bases and J lost 8 bases. Germline CDR1 and CDR2: MNHEY and SMNVEV (reference sequence). The CDR3 DNA reads TGTGCCAGCAGTTCGACAGGGGGGAGGGAAAAACTGTTTTTT. Translated, it gives CASSSTGGREKLFF.

This chain uses TRBV5-1 with TRBJ2-3; 8 bases match TRBD2. The V gene end was trimmed by 4 bases and the J gene end by 1 base; junction bases not matched to a gene: 5. This CDR3 is built from 15 residues. Germline loops: CDR1 SGHRS, CDR2 YFSETQ. CDR3 sequence (DNA): TGCGCCAGCAGCATAAGCGGGAGTGGCACAGATACGCAGTATTTT. This sequence encodes CASSISGSGTDTQYF.

The chain uses TRBV19 and TRBJ2-2, with D possibly being TRBD2 (6 bases). Trimming stripped 1 base from V and 4 bases from J, with 16 bases between. The germline V gene encodes CDR1 LNHDA and CDR2 SQIVND (reference sequence). The CDR3 has 17 amino acids. In DNA form, the CDR3 reads TGTGCCAGTAGTATAGGCCCGCTCCCCGGGGGCACCGGGGAGCTGTTTTTT. This encodes CASSIGPLPGGTGELFF. The variable domain in full, completed from reference TRBV19 and TRBJ2-2, reads DGGITQSPKYLFRKEGQNVTLSCEQNLNHDAMYWYRQDPGQGLRLIYYSQIVNDFQKGDIAEGYSVSREKKESFPLTVTSAQKNPTAFYLCASSIGPLPGGTGELFFGEGSRLTVL.

J is TRBJ2-7 and V is TRBV7-2; no clear D gene. The CDR3 covers 11 residues. V was pared by 10 bases and J by 2 bases, with 9 bases between. The germline V gene encodes CDR1 SGHTA and CDR2 FQGNSA. The CDR3 nucleotides are TGTGCCATCGAGCTGACCTACGAGCAGTACTTC. It codes for CAIELTYEQYF.

The DNA of the CDR3 is TGCGCCAGCAGCCTCCGGGACAGGGGATCTGGGGCCAACGTCCTGACTTTC. Protein sequence: CASSLRDRGSGANVLTF. The chain has TRBV5-1 and TRBJ2-6, with TRBD1 identical over 10 bases. CDR3 size: 17 residues. The germline V gene encodes CDR1 SGHRS and CDR2 YFSETQ. After removal of 4 bases from V and 1 base from J, the junction contained 5 bases not matched to a gene.

The chain has TRBV7-2 and TRBJ2-1, with D possibly being TRBD1 (6 bases). Germline CDR1 reads SGHTA; CDR2 reads FQGNSA. The CDR3 loop spans 14 amino acids. Trimming shortened V by 4 bases and J by 4 bases, and 11 bases separated the two germline ends. The CDR3 nucleotides read TGTGCCAGCAGCTCAGGGGTCAGGTACAATGAGCAGTTCTTC. As protein: CASSSGVRYNEQFF.

The V call is TRBV28, the J call TRBJ1-2; 7 bases are shared with TRBD1. Germline trimming cut 7 bases from V and 4 bases from J; bases unmatched to any gene: 6. The CDR3 has 13 amino acids. Germline V lookup: CDR1 MDHEN, CDR2 SYDVKM. The CDR3 protein is CASTHRGGYGYTF. The DNA of the CDR3 is TGTGCCAGCACCCACAGGGGCGGCTATGGCTACACCTTC.

The chain employs TRBV7-2 and TRBJ1-1, with D hard to call. Per the germline V gene, CDR1 is SGHTA and CDR2 is FQGNSA. V was pared by 5 bases and J by 0 bases, with 10 bases between. CDR3 size: 14 residues. CDR3 nucleotide sequence: TGTGCCAGCAGCGTACTTAGCATGAACACTGAAGCTTTCTTT. Residues: CASSVLSMNTEAFF.

CDR3 sequence: CASSIRRQGADTQYF. DNA for the CDR3: TGTGCCAGTAGTATCCGGAGACAGGGCGCAGATACGCAGTATTTT. The genes are TRBV19 and TRBJ2-3; 7 positions match TRBD1. The V and J ends lost 3 bases and 4 bases, in that order; junction bases with no gene match: 7. CDR3 length: 15 residues. Germline lookup yields CDR1 LNHDA and CDR2 SQIVND (reference sequence).